These 24 T cell receptor beta chains originate from one sample sequenced in a study of graft-versus-host responses after intestinal transplantation listed by TCRdb under 2021. What the time point label conveys for this sample: cells obtained before transplantation from donor or recipient. These receptors have no identified antigens. Libraries were constructed by the immunoSEQ multiplex PCR assay. TCRdb stores this immuneACCESS table with in-frame sequences only. Part of the clones is absent; in the studies checked, under half of the shortfall reflects unresolved V genes, and no reason is known for the rest. This sample is represented by about 94,000 clones; 91% of them were singletons. The ten largest clones represent approximately 0.5% of the sample. The sample consisted of unstimulated CD8+ T cells sorted from spleen or lymph node cells, taken before intestinal transplant. The source of these receptors is a human donor who received an intestinal transplant.

J is TRBJ2-1 and V is TRBV6-4; D is possibly TRBD2 (6 bases). Trimming stripped 3 bases from V and 5 bases from J, with 14 bases between. The CDR3 consists of 15 residues. Germline values: CDR1 MRHNA, CDR2 SNTAGT. The CDR3: CASSERGLVHNEQFF. The CDR3 DNA sequence: TGTGCCAGCAGTGAAAGGGGACTGGTACACAATGAGCAGTTCTTC.

This clone has just one count. The rearrangement uses TRBV5-4 and TRBJ2-7; the D gene is possibly TRBD2 (6 bases). Germline V gene sequence: CDR1 SGHNT, CDR2 YYREEE (reference sequence). Trimming removed 0 bases from V and 0 bases from J, with 19 bases in between. This CDR3 has 18 residues. This CDR3 is CASSLGQGLKEYSYEQYF. CDR3 DNA: TGTGCCAGCAGCTTGGGGCAGGGACTTAAAGAGTACTCCTACGAGCAGTACTTC. Full variable domain (missing parts from reference TRBV5-4 and TRBJ2-7): ETGVTQSPTHLIKTRGQQVTLRCSSQSGHNTVSWYQQALGQGPQFIFQYYREEENGRGNFPPRFSGLQFPNYSSELNVNALELDDSALYLCASSLGQGLKEYSYEQYFGPGTRLTVT.

CDR3 nucleotide sequence: TGTGCCAGCAGTTACCGGGTCACAGATACGCAGTATTTT. Its translation is CASSYRVTDTQYF. J is TRBJ2-3 and V is TRBV6-5; D is unclear. CDR3 length: 13 residues. Germline V CDR1 and CDR2: MNHEY, SVGAGI. Trimming removed 2 bases at V and 2 bases at J, with 5 bases between.

This chain joins TRBV7-2 and TRBJ2-1; 7 bases fit TRBD2. Germline CDR1 reads SGHTA; CDR2 reads FQGNSA. Unmatched junction bases numbered 8, after V lost 2 bases and J lost 7 bases. This CDR3 contains 15 residues. CDR3 loop: CASSLTAGASNEQFF. The DNA for the CDR3 is TGTGCCAGCAGCTTAACCGCGGGAGCAAGTAATGAGCAGTTCTTC.

The CDR3 DNA follows: TGTGCCAGCAGTTACTCGTATAACAATGAGCAGTTCTTC. Its translation: CASSYSYNNEQFF. The chain couples TRBV6-6 to TRBJ2-1; D not resolved. The V gene lost 0 bases and the J gene lost 5 bases, with 5 bases spanning the gap. Germline CDR1 reads MNHNY; CDR2 reads SVGAGI (reference sequence). The CDR3 runs to 13 residues.

V and J are TRBV27 and TRBJ2-3, with D maybe TRBD2 (6 bases). This CDR3 contains 14 residues. Germline values: CDR1 MNHEY, CDR2 SMNVEV (reference sequence). V gave up 6 bases and J gave up 2 bases, with 12 bases separating them. CDR3 sequence (DNA): TGTGCCAGCAGACGACTAGGAAACACAGATACGCAGTATTTT. It yields the protein CASRRLGNTDTQYF.

The chain combines TRBV4-3 with TRBJ2-3, with D tentatively TRBD2 (7 bases). V was cut by 3 bases and J by 3 bases, with 22 bases left in between. The germline V gene has CDR1 LGHNA and CDR2 YSLEER. This CDR3 spans 18 amino acids. The CDR3 reads CASSQEETSRGGTDTQYF. The CDR3 nucleotides read TGCGCCAGCAGCCAGGAGGAGACTTCTAGGGGGGGTACAGATACGCAGTATTTT.

Only one count was recorded for this clone. The V gene is TRBV5-1, the J gene TRBJ1-1, with D possibly being TRBD1 (5 bases). This CDR3 is 14 amino acids long. The V and J ends lost 4 bases and 0 bases respectively, with 10 bases between them. Germline values: CDR1 SGHRS, CDR2 YFSETQ. This CDR3 reads CASSASGLNTEAFF. CDR3 DNA: TGCGCCAGCAGCGCCTCAGGGCTGAACACTGAAGCTTTCTTT.

The V gene is TRBV9, the J gene TRBJ1-2; tentatively, D is TRBD1 (5 bases). CDR3 length equals 14 residues. CDR1 is SGDLS, CDR2 YYNGEE, per germline. Trimming took off 0 bases at V and 3 bases at J, with 9 bases between the two ends. This CDR3 is CASSVGQGYYGYTF. CDR3 coding DNA: TGTGCCAGCAGCGTAGGTCAGGGCTACTATGGCTACACCTTC. Supplemented by reference TRBV9 and TRBJ1-2, the full variable domain reads DSGVTQTPKHLITATGQRVTLRCSPRSGDLSVYWYQQSLDQGLQFLIQYYNGEERAKGNILERFSAQQFPDLHSELNLSSLELGDSALYFCASSVGQGYYGYTFGSGTRLTVV.

The CDR3 spells CASSLTGAWAEAFF. In DNA, the CDR3 is TGTGCCAGCAGCCTGACAGGGGCTTGGGCTGAAGCTTTCTTT. The chain couples TRBV14 to TRBJ1-1; 8 nucleotides line up with TRBD1. The V gene's germline CDR1 is SGHDN and CDR2 FVKESK. The CDR3 totals 14 residues. Losses at the gene ends were 4 bases for V and 6 bases for J; bases not matched to a gene: 7.

The V call is TRBV7-9, the J call TRBJ2-1, with D possibly matching TRBD2 (6 bases). Germline CDR1 and CDR2: SEHNR and FQNEAQ (reference sequence). V was trimmed by 5 bases and J by 5 bases, leaving 16 bases between them. The CDR3 runs to 15 residues. The CDR3 protein is CASSAGGVGDNEQFF. CDR3 bases: TGTGCCAGCAGCGCCGGCGGGGTAGGGGACAATGAGCAGTTCTTC.

This chain links TRBV27 with TRBJ2-7, with 9 bases that match TRBD1. Germline CDR1 is MNHEY and CDR2 is SMNVEV (reference sequence). V gave up 6 bases and J gave up 2 bases; unmatched junction bases: 8. CDR3 size: 15 residues. Here the CDR3 DNA reads TGTGCCAGCAGCCTGACAGGGGGGAGGGCCTACGAGCAGTACTTC. Encoded protein: CASSLTGGRAYEQYF.

The J gene is TRBJ1-4, the V gene TRBV4-1, with 9 bases matching TRBD1. The germline V gene has CDR1 MGHRA and CDR2 YSYEKL. This CDR3 comprises 15 residues. The junction had 8 bases not matched to a gene; V was cut back by 4 bases and J by 8 bases. This CDR3 reads CASSRLDRGPEKLFF. The DNA for the CDR3 is TGCGCCAGCAGCCGCCTGGACAGGGGACCCGAAAAACTGTTTTTT.

J is TRBJ1-5 and V is TRBV19; TRBD1 matches 8 bases. The CDR3 totals 13 residues. V trimming: 5 bases; J trimming: 8 bases; junction bases outside the gene matches: 5. From germline, CDR1 is LNHDA and CDR2 SQIVND (reference sequence). CDR3 in DNA: TGTGCCAGTAGTCTAACAGGGGGAAAGCCCCAGCATTTT. This sequence encodes CASSLTGGKPQHF. Together with reference TRBV19 and TRBJ1-5, the CDR3 gives the full variable domain: DGGITQSPKYLFRKEGQNVTLSCEQNLNHDAMYWYRQDPGQGLRLIYYSQIVNDFQKGDIAEGYSVSREKKESFPLTVTSAQKNPTAFYLCASSLTGGKPQHFGDGTRLSIL.

The chain is built from TRBV28 and TRBJ1-2, with D possibly TRBD1 on 6 matching bases. CDR1 and CDR2 (germline): MDHEN, SYDVKM. The CDR3 is 12 amino acids. The germline V and J ends were trimmed by 6 bases and 2 bases, with 7 bases remaining between them. This chain's CDR3 is CASRTGNYGYTF. The CDR3 DNA reads as TGTGCCAGCAGAACAGGGAACTATGGCTACACCTTC.

This clone was seen a single time. The chain carries TRBV7-6 and TRBJ2-2; D perhaps matches TRBD1 (6 bases). V was clipped by 5 bases and J by 5 bases, with 15 bases between them. Germline V gene lookup returns CDR1 SGHVS and CDR2 FNYEAQ. This CDR3 has 15 amino acids. Here the CDR3 reads CASSPGHRGTGELFF. As DNA, the CDR3 is TGTGCCAGCAGCCCGGGACACCGAGGGACCGGGGAGCTGTTTTTT. Supplemented by reference TRBV7-6 and TRBJ2-2, the full variable domain reads GAGVSQSPRYKVTKRGQDVALRCDPISGHVSLYWYRQALGQGPEFLTYFNYEAQQDKSGLPNDRFSAERPEGSISTLTIQRTEQRDSAMYRCASSPGHRGTGELFFGEGSRLTVL.

The V and J genes are TRBV6-5 and TRBJ2-1, with 12 bases matching TRBD2. Looked up from germline, CDR1 is MNHEY and CDR2 is SVGAGI. The trim removed 4 bases at V and 7 bases at J, leaving 5 bases unmatched. The length of the CDR3 is 15 residues. For the CDR3, the DNA is TGTGCCAGCAGTTGGACTAGCGGGAAGGTAAATGAGCAGTTCTTC. Translating gives CASSWTSGKVNEQFF.

This clone was detected once. This rearrangement joins TRBV6-6 to TRBJ2-7; 9 bases map to TRBD1. Germline loops: CDR1 MNHNY, CDR2 SVGAGI (reference sequence). V dropped 6 bases and J dropped 3; count of bases not matched to a gene: 6. This CDR3 region has 14 residues. The CDR3 nucleotides read TGTGCCAGCAGCGACAGGGGGGTCGACTACGAGCAGTACTTC. Amino acid sequence: CASSDRGVDYEQYF.

The chain employs TRBV4-1 and TRBJ2-2; possible D gene TRBD1, 6 bases. CDR3 length: 19 residues. CDR1 is MGHRA and CDR2 is YSYEKL in the germline V gene. Trimming removed 0 bases at V and 1 base at J, with 18 bases between. The CDR3 sequence is CASSQDRETGTLNTGELFF. The DNA of the CDR3 is TGCGCCAGCAGCCAAGATCGGGAAACCGGGACACTGAACACCGGGGAGCTGTTTTTT.

The chain couples TRBV18 to TRBJ2-7; D remains ambiguous. Trimming pared 1 base from V and 3 bases from J, leaving 7 bases between. CDR3 size: 13 residues. Germline CDR1 reads KGHSH; CDR2 reads LQKENI. Written as DNA, the CDR3 is TGTGCCAGCTCACCACGCGCCGGCTACGAGCAGTACTTC. Translated: CASSPRAGYEQYF.

This sequence joins TRBV6-5 and TRBJ2-1, with 8 bases fitting TRBD2. Germline CDR1 reads MNHEY; CDR2 reads SVGAGI. Losses at the gene ends were 6 bases for V and 4 bases for J; bases not matched to a gene: 8. This CDR3 is built from 15 residues. CDR3 bases: TGTGCCAGCAGCCCAGGCTCGGGAGGGTACAATGAGCAGTTCTTC. Translation: CASSPGSGGYNEQFF.

This rearrangement joins TRBV6-1 to TRBJ1-4; 12 nucleotides align to TRBD1. Germline V gene data show CDR1 as MNHNS and CDR2 as SASEGT. The CDR3 is made up of 14 amino acids. The J segment lost 8 bases and the V segment lost 5 bases, leaving 3 bases of the junction unmatched. In DNA form, the CDR3 reads TGTGCCAGCAGTATCGGGACAGGGGGCGAAAAACTGTTTTTT. Encoded protein: CASSIGTGGEKLFF.

The chain has TRBV30 and TRBJ2-7; a possible D gene is TRBD1 (6 bases). CDR3 length equals 13 residues. Trimming took 5 bases from V and 6 from J, leaving 17 bases between them. The germline V gene has CDR1 GTSNPN and CDR2 SVGIG (reference sequence). This CDR3 is CAWGTGRTGEQYF. CDR3 bases: TGTGCCTGGGGCACAGGGAGAACTGGCGAGCAGTACTTC.

This chain uses TRBV14 with TRBJ1-2; D remains unclear. The length of the CDR3 is 14 residues. Deletions cut 5 bases from V and 7 bases from J, with 17 bases between. CDR1 SGHDN and CDR2 FVKESK come from the germline V gene. CDR3 sequence: CASSEATGLGGYTF. The CDR3, as DNA: TGTGCCAGCAGCGAGGCAACGGGGTTGGGTGGCTACACCTTC.